These 29 T cell receptor beta chains were all obtained from the same sample, sequenced in a study of cytomegalovirus exposure and HLA in healthy donors. Vbeta (60) and Jbeta (13) primers were used in the PCR. TCRdb's copy holds only in-frame clones and misses some; the assay was immunoSEQ multiplex PCR. The repertoire holds some 120,000 clones, with about 60% as singletons. Sequenced sample: PBMCs. Receptor source: a woman aged 25-40 years in good health and CMV-seronegative.

This clone was seen just once. The chain links TRBV11-3 to TRBJ2-1; 13 bases match TRBD2. With 5 bases clipped from V and 4 bases from J, the junction kept 2 bases outside the gene matches. This CDR3 region has 15 residues. Looked up from germline, CDR1 is SGHNT and CDR2 is YENEEA. The chain's CDR3 is CASSRTSGSYNEQFF. In nucleotides, the CDR3 is TGTGCCAGCAGCCGGACTAGCGGGAGTTACAATGAGCAGTTCTTC.

V usage is TRBV2 and J usage is TRBJ1-4; 8 bases are a match to TRBD1. Germline V gene sequence: CDR1 SNHLY, CDR2 FYNNEI. V lost 7 bases and J lost 4; bases outside the gene matches: 8. This CDR3 is built from 15 residues. CDR3 region: CASKKRTGLNEKLFF. CDR3 coding DNA: TGTGCCAGCAAAAAAAGGACAGGGCTTAATGAAAAACTGTTTTTT.

There are a few counts of this clone. V usage is TRBV7-9 and J usage is TRBJ2-1; TRBD2 matches 13 bases. With V trimmed by 5 bases and J by 9 bases, 7 bases remained unmatched. Germline V lookup: CDR1 SEHNR, CDR2 FQNEAQ (reference sequence). CDR3 length: 15 residues. CDR3 coding DNA: TGTGCCAGCAGCGAGACTAGCGGGAGGAGTAGTGAGCAGTTCTTC. Protein: CASSETSGRSSEQFF. Full variable domain (rest looked up from reference TRBV7-9 and TRBJ2-1): DTGVSQNPRHKITKRGQNVTFRCDPISEHNRLYWYRQTLGQGPEFLTYFQNEAQLEKSRLLSDRFSAERPKGSFSTLEIQRTEQGDSAMYLCASSETSGRSSEQFFGPGTRLTVL.

The rearrangement joins TRBV4-1 to TRBJ1-5; TRBD1 matches 7 bases. The CDR3 consists of 15 residues. Germline trimming cut 0 bases from V and 5 bases from J; bases unmatched to any gene: 4. CDR1 is MGHRA, CDR2 YSYEKL, per germline. CDR3 loop: CASSQEPGQYQPQHF. CDR3 bases: TGCGCCAGCAGCCAAGAACCGGGACAGTATCAGCCCCAGCATTTT.

The V gene is TRBV30, the J gene TRBJ2-7; the D gene is possibly TRBD2 (5 bases). Germline lookup yields CDR1 GTSNPN and CDR2 SVGIG (reference sequence). Trimming took 1 base from V and 0 from J, leaving 16 bases between them. The CDR3 has 16 residues. CDR3 sequence: CAWSAPVGGRSYEQYF. The CDR3 DNA reads as TGTGCCTGGAGTGCCCCGGTGGGCGGGCGCTCCTACGAGCAGTACTTC.

The rearrangement links TRBV5-8 to TRBJ1-2; D is ambiguous. Germline-derived CDR1 and CDR2 are SGHTS and YDEGEE. This CDR3 region has 15 residues. V was clipped by 1 base and J by 4 bases, with 14 bases between them. In DNA form, the CDR3 reads TGTGCCAGCAGCTTGTTTCCGGGGAATAGCTATGGCTACACCTTC. Translating gives CASSLFPGNSYGYTF.

V usage is TRBV10-3 and J usage is TRBJ2-2, with D hard to call. Germline lookup yields CDR1 ENHRY and CDR2 SYGVKD. V was cut by 6 bases and J by 6 bases, with 8 bases left in between. The CDR3 covers 12 residues. This CDR3 is CAISAVAGELFF. The CDR3 nucleotides read TGTGCCATCAGCGCGGTAGCCGGGGAGCTGTTTTTT.

This chain joins TRBV28 and TRBJ2-7, with D possibly being TRBD1 (6 bases). The V end lost 7 bases, the J end lost 3 bases, and 7 bases lay between the germline ends. Per germline, CDR1 MDHEN and CDR2 SYDVKM. This CDR3 is built from 11 residues. The CDR3 DNA reads TGTGCCAGCATGGACAGCTACGAGCAGTACTTC. Its translation: CASMDSYEQYF.

The chain is built from TRBV15 and TRBJ2-6; D is ambiguous. V shed 5 bases and J shed 0 bases, with 11 bases lying between them. The CDR3 covers 16 residues. CDR1 is LNHNV, CDR2 YYDKDF, per germline (reference sequence). The CDR3 bases are TGTGCCACCAGCCCCCAATACAGCTCTGGGGCCAACGTCCTGACTTTC. Translating it yields CATSPQYSSGANVLTF.

This clone was found a few times. The chain carries TRBV2 and TRBJ2-1; D might be TRBD1 (5 bases). Germline V gene lookup returns CDR1 SNHLY and CDR2 FYNNEI. This CDR3 is 13 amino acids long. V was trimmed by 3 bases and J by 3 bases, leaving 6 bases between them. The CDR3 DNA reads as TGTGCCAGCAGTGAGACAGACTACAATGAGCAGTTCTTC. Translation gives CASSETDYNEQFF.

The J gene is TRBJ1-1, the V gene TRBV28; TRBD1 is a possible D gene (5 bases). This CDR3 has 11 residues. Germline V lookup: CDR1 MDHEN, CDR2 SYDVKM. V was trimmed by 5 bases and J by 4 bases, leaving 5 bases between them. The CDR3 DNA reads as TGTGCCAGCAGTGACAGCACTGAAGCTTTCTTT. Protein: CASSDSTEAFF.

This clone has more than one count but fewer than ten. V and J are TRBV9 and TRBJ2-7; TRBD2 aligns across 10 bases. After removal of 4 bases from V and 9 bases from J, the junction contained 4 bases not matched to a gene. This CDR3 is built from 12 residues. CDR1 and CDR2 from the germline V gene are SGDLS and YYNGEE. CDR3 DNA sequence: TGTGCCAGCAGCAGCGGGGGGGCTAGGCAGTACTTC. This translates into CASSSGGARQYF.

With regard to this clone: At one end, the junction sequence differs from germline, possibly due to a read error. The rearrangement uses TRBV6-1 and TRBJ1-1, with TRBD1 as a possible D gene (6 bases). The CDR3 runs 16 residues. The germline V gene encodes CDR1 MNHNS and CDR2 SASEGT. CDR3: CASSERGTAGNAEAFF. CDR3 nucleotide sequence: TGTGCCAGCAGTGAAAGGGGGACGGCCGGGAACGCTGAAGCTTTCTTT.

The genes are TRBV5-1 and TRBJ2-5, with a tentative D call TRBD1 (6 bases). This CDR3 has 14 residues. Per the germline V gene, CDR1 is SGHRS and CDR2 is YFSETQ. V lost 1 base and J 4 bases, leaving 11 bases between the germline ends. The CDR3 loop reads CASSLTGTGETQYF. The CDR3 bases are TGCGCCAGCAGCTTGACAGGGACGGGAGAGACCCAGTACTTC.

V and J are TRBV7-8 and TRBJ2-3; D gene unclear. The CDR3 is made up of 14 amino acids. Germline V gene lookup returns CDR1 SGHVS and CDR2 FQNEAQ. The V and J ends lost 1 base and 1 base respectively, with 6 bases between them. The CDR3 region is CASSLDGGTDTQYF. For the CDR3, the DNA is TGTGCCAGCAGCTTAGACGGTGGCACAGATACGCAGTATTTT.

V usage is TRBV5-1 and J usage is TRBJ2-3, with 7 bases aligning to TRBD2. CDR1 is SGHRS, CDR2 YFSETQ, per germline. This CDR3 is 17 amino acids long. V lost 0 bases to trimming and J lost 2 bases; unmatched junction nucleotides: 9. CDR3 loop: CASSLGSSGWNTDTQYF. CDR3 coding DNA: TGCGCCAGCAGCTTGGGTAGTAGCGGGTGGAACACAGATACGCAGTATTTT. Together with reference TRBV5-1 and TRBJ2-3, the CDR3 gives the full variable domain: KAGVTQTPRYLIKTRGQQVTLSCSPISGHRSVSWYQQTPGQGLQFLFEYFSETQRNKGNFPGRFSGRQFSNSRSEMNVSTLELGDSALYLCASSLGSSGWNTDTQYFGPGTRLTVL.

The chain joins TRBV5-1 to TRBJ2-2, with 7 bases that match TRBD1. Germline trimming cut 7 bases from V and 1 base from J; bases unmatched to any gene: 7. CDR1 is SGHRS, CDR2 YFSETQ, per germline. The CDR3 is 15 residues long. CDR3 in amino acids: CASGVGQMNTGELFF. The CDR3, as DNA: TGCGCCAGCGGAGTGGGACAGATGAACACCGGGGAGCTGTTTTTT. The variable domain in full, completed from reference TRBV5-1 and TRBJ2-2, reads KAGVTQTPRYLIKTRGQQVTLSCSPISGHRSVSWYQQTPGQGLQFLFEYFSETQRNKGNFPGRFSGRQFSNSRSEMNVSTLELGDSALYLCASGVGQMNTGELFFGEGSRLTVL.

CDR3 loop: CASSLAQGPYYEQYF. The CDR3 nucleotides are TGCGCCAGCAGCTTGGCCCAGGGGCCTTACTACGAGCAGTACTTC. This chain links TRBV5-1 with TRBJ2-7, with D possibly being TRBD1 (6 bases). Trimming pared 0 bases from V and 3 bases from J, leaving 13 bases between. Germline V gene lookup returns CDR1 SGHRS and CDR2 YFSETQ. This CDR3 is built from 15 residues.

The chain is built from TRBV7-9 and TRBJ2-3; 8 bases map to TRBD1. This CDR3 is 17 amino acids long. Trimming took 5 bases from V and 6 from J; bases not matched to a gene: 16. Per the germline V gene, CDR1 is SEHNR and CDR2 is FQNEAQ (reference sequence). As DNA, the CDR3 is TGTGCCAGCAGCCCCCGAACCGGGACAGGTGAACGGGATACGCAGTATTTT. Its translation: CASSPRTGTGERDTQYF.

In nucleotides, the CDR3 is TGCGCCAGCAGTGGAGGGGCGACAGGTGAAGCTTTCTTT. Its translation is CASSGGATGEAFF. J is TRBJ1-1 and V is TRBV10-1; D is perhaps TRBD1 (6 bases). This CDR3 is built from 13 residues. Trimming left V 4 bases short and J 7 bases short, with 13 bases between. Per germline, CDR1 WNHNN and CDR2 SYGVQD (reference sequence).

This clone was seen just once. This chain connects TRBV11-2 to TRBJ2-7, with D perhaps matching TRBD2 (8 bases). In germline, CDR1 is SGHAT, CDR2 FQNNGV. The CDR3 length is 17 residues. V was cut by 2 bases and J by 2 bases, with 19 bases left in between. The CDR3 loop is CASSLRRDSGSPYEQYF. The CDR3 nucleotides read TGTGCCAGCAGCTTAAGGAGGGACAGCGGGAGCCCCTACGAGCAGTACTTC. Looking up the rest from reference TRBV11-2 and TRBJ2-7 gives the full variable domain: EAGVAQSPRYKIIEKRQSVAFWCNPISGHATLYWYQQILGQGPKLLIQFQNNGVVDDSQLPKDRFSAERLKGVDSTLKIQPAKLEDSAVYLCASSLRRDSGSPYEQYFGPGTRLTVT.

This clone was observed a few times. This chain joins TRBV4-1 and TRBJ1-4; D call uncertain. There are 11 residues in the CDR3. Germline lookup yields CDR1 MGHRA and CDR2 YSYEKL. V lost 6 bases, J lost 5 bases, and 4 bases lay in between. CDR3 amino acids: CASRRNEKLFF. The CDR3 nucleotides are TGCGCCAGCAGGCGCAATGAAAAACTGTTTTTT.

J is TRBJ1-1 and V is TRBV5-1; TRBD1 matches at 8 bases. The CDR3 sequence is 14 residues long. Germline V lookup: CDR1 SGHRS, CDR2 YFSETQ. V shed 0 bases, J shed 5 bases, and the junction held 3 bases outside the gene matches. The CDR3 nucleotides are TGCGCCAGCAGCTTGGATACAGGGGGTACTGAAGCTTTCTTT. It yields the protein CASSLDTGGTEAFF.

To note about this clone: This sample also contains other DNA sequences that code for the same CDR3. V gene TRBV19 combines with J gene TRBJ1-1; 8 positions match TRBD1. CDR3 length equals 15 residues. J lost 3 bases, V lost 4 bases, and 7 bases had no gene match. Germline V gene lookup returns CDR1 LNHDA and CDR2 SQIVND (reference sequence). For the CDR3, the DNA is TGTGCCAGTAGTACCCTCGGACAGGGTTACACTGAAGCTTTCTTT. Translating gives CASSTLGQGYTEAFF.

This chain joins TRBV9 and TRBJ2-1; the match to TRBD2 covers 8 bases. J lost 8 bases, V lost 0 bases, and 10 bases had no gene match. CDR1 SGDLS and CDR2 YYNGEE come from the germline V gene. CDR3 length equals 16 residues. This chain's CDR3 is CASSVDTSGSGDEQFF. For the CDR3, the DNA is TGTGCCAGCAGCGTAGATACTAGCGGCTCCGGGGATGAGCAGTTCTTC.

This clone was picked up a small number of times. This chain links TRBV7-3 with TRBJ1-2; tentative D call: TRBD1 (5 bases). With 4 bases removed from V and 6 bases from J, the gap between germline ends came to 21 bases. Germline V CDR1 and CDR2: SGHTA, FQGTGA. The length of the CDR3 is 16 residues. DNA for the CDR3: TGTGCCAGCAGCTCAAGACCGACAAAGGGGCGCGATGGCTACACCTTC. This translates into CASSSRPTKGRDGYTF.

Of note for this clone: The germline gene is not matched at one end of the junction; a read error may be the cause. This chain uses TRBV7-7 with TRBJ2-2; TRBD1 aligns across 7 bases. The CDR3 contains 16 residues. Germline V CDR1 and CDR2: SSHAT, FNYEAQ (reference sequence). Here the CDR3 DNA reads TGTGCTAGCAGCTCCTGGACAGGCCTAAACACCGGGGAGCTGTTTTTT. Its protein product is CASSSWTGLNTGELFF.

This clone has only a few counts. The chain employs TRBV19 and TRBJ2-1, with 8 bases fitting TRBD1. The germline CDR1 and CDR2 sequences are LNHDA and SQIVND (reference sequence). There are 16 residues in the CDR3. The J segment lost 2 bases and the V segment lost 5 bases, leaving 8 bases of the junction unmatched. This CDR3 is CASSAYRGEAYNEQFF. CDR3 DNA sequence: TGTGCCAGTAGTGCTTACAGGGGGGAGGCCTACAATGAGCAGTTCTTC.

The rearrangement uses TRBV19 and TRBJ1-2, with TRBD1 matching over 8 bases. Per the germline V gene, CDR1 is LNHDA and CDR2 is SQIVND (reference sequence). The V and J ends lost 7 bases and 6 bases, in that order; junction bases with no gene match: 13. CDR3 length: 15 amino acids. The DNA for the CDR3 is TGTGCCAGTACCATAGAGGGTGCAGGGGGCCATGGCTACACCTTC. Amino acid sequence: CASTIEGAGGHGYTF.